Below, one T cell receptor (beta chain) is given with its context. This entry comes from a study of cytomegalovirus exposure and HLA in healthy donors. Germline CDR1 and CDR2: SGHTA and FQGNSA. CDR3 size: 17 residues. The J segment lost 2 bases and the V segment lost 2 bases, leaving 9 bases of the junction unmatched. Primers for the PCR totalled 60 Vbeta and 13 Jbeta. Sequenced by immunoSEQ multiplex PCR; TCRdb stores in-frame clones only, minus some. There are almost 200,000 clones in the sample; roughly 85% occur only once, and 4.4% lies in the top ten. The chain is built from TRBV7-2 and TRBJ2-7; 10 bases align to TRBD2. The clonotype comes from a woman in her 30s in good health and CMV-seropositive. Sequencing input: PBMCs. CDR3 loop: CASSLLLAGGSPYEQYF. The CDR3 DNA follows: TGTGCCAGCAGCTTACTGTTAGCGGGGGGATCCCCCTACGAGCAGTACTTC.